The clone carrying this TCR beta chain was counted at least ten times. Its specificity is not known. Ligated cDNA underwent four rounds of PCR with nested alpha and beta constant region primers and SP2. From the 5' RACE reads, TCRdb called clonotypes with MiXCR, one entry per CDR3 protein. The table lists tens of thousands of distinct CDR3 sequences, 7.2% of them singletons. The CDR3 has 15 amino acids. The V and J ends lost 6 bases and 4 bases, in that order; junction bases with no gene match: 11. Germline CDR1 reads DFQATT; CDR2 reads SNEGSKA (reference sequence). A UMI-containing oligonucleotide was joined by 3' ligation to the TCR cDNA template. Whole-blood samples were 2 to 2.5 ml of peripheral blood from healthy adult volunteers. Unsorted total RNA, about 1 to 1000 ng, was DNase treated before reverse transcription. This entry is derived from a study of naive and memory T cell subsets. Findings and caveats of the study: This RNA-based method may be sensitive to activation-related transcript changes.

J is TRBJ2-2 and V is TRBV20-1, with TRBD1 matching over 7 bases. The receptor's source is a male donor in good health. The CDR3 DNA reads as TGCAGTGCCCGGACAGGAAGGGTCGGCACCGGGGAGCTGTTTTTT. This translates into CSARTGRVGTGELFF.